The T cell receptor beta chain described here comes from a study of cytomegalovirus exposure and HLA in healthy donors. The V end was cut by 3 bases, the J end by 2 bases, with 13 bases between. CDR1 is SGDLS and CDR2 is YYNGEE in the germline V gene. The CDR3 extends over 15 amino acids. Study-wide findings and caveats: Segments of the TCR beta V type were, in most cases, productive about 90% or about 30% of the time in an earlier analysis.

The PCR employed 60 Vbeta primers together with 13 Jbeta primers. Sequenced by immunoSEQ multiplex PCR; TCRdb stores in-frame clones only, minus some. The table includes some 200,000 clones, about 80% detected once. Notes on this clone: Antigen unknown.

The TCR comes from a man aged 18 to 35 in good health and CMV-seronegative. Sequencing was done on a sample of PBMCs. This chain joins TRBV9 and TRBJ2-3; D may be TRBD1 (6 bases). CDR3: CASSARQAFTDTQYF. CDR3 nucleotides: TGTGCCAGCAGCGCGAGACAGGCCTTCACAGATACGCAGTATTTT.